A single sample gave rise to the 27 T cell receptor beta chains below, sequenced in a study of human T cells and chemical hapten exposure. TCRdb used MiXCR to reprocess the RACE reads, holding one entry per CDR3 protein. The sample records 60,000 to 75,000 distinct CDR3 sequences, approximately 7% being singletons. Time point indicated: pre-sensitization, week 0. Treatment defined: therapeutic diphenylcyclopropenone sensitization with weekly scalp DPC. The material sequenced was whole blood, taken in connection with sensitization to the hapten diphenylcyclopropenone (DPC). These receptors all stem from a woman in her 30s with alopecia areata. Some clones in this sample may be carry-over from other donors' samples.

This clonotype was detected many times. The rearrangement links TRBV19 to TRBJ2-1, with no clear D. Trimming cost V 7 bases and J 8 bases, with 12 bases left between them. This CDR3 contains 12 residues. Germline V gene lookup returns CDR1 LNHDA and CDR2 SQIVND (reference sequence). The CDR3 loop is CASMSLGYEQFF. CDR3 in DNA: TGTGCCAGTATGTCCCTTGGGTATGAGCAGTTCTTC.

This clonotype was counted at least ten times. The chain is built from TRBV5-1 and TRBJ2-7, with 8 bases identical to TRBD1. The trim removed 3 bases at V and 2 bases at J, leaving 4 bases unmatched. This CDR3 has 14 residues. Germline loops: CDR1 SGHRS, CDR2 YFSETQ. In DNA, the CDR3 is TGCGCCAGCAGCTCGACACAGGGGGCCTACGAGCAGTACTTC. Its translation is CASSSTQGAYEQYF. Full variable domain (rest looked up from reference TRBV5-1 and TRBJ2-7): KAGVTQTPRYLIKTRGQQVTLSCSPISGHRSVSWYQQTPGQGLQFLFEYFSETQRNKGNFPGRFSGRQFSNSRSEMNVSTLELGDSALYLCASSSTQGAYEQYFGPGTRLTVT.

In its sample, this clonotype was seen many times. J is TRBJ2-7 and V is TRBV19; TRBD2 matches at 10 bases. The CDR3 has 14 residues. Germline loops: CDR1 LNHDA, CDR2 SQIVND (reference sequence). V shed 5 bases, J shed 1 base, and the junction held 2 bases outside the gene matches. CDR3 loop: CASSPAGGSYEQYF. CDR3 nucleotide sequence: TGTGCCAGTAGTCCAGCGGGGGGGTCCTACGAGCAGTACTTC.

This clonotype was seen ten or more times. The gene calls are TRBV7-3 and TRBJ2-2; TRBD2 might be the D (6 bases). CDR3 length equals 16 residues. Trimming removed 2 bases from V and 6 bases from J, with 16 bases in between. Germline CDR1 and CDR2: SGHTA and FQGTGA. CDR3 loop: CASSLLSHSGPGELFF. CDR3 sequence (DNA): TGTGCCAGCAGCTTATTGAGCCACAGCGGGCCCGGGGAGCTGTTTTTT.

In its sample, this clonotype was seen many times. J is TRBJ1-2 and V is TRBV5-1, with D perhaps TRBD1 (6 bases). The V and J ends lost 4 bases and 7 bases respectively, with 14 bases between them. Germline V lookup: CDR1 SGHRS, CDR2 YFSETQ. This CDR3 comprises 13 residues. The CDR3 loop is CASSPDRDTGYTF. CDR3 DNA: TGCGCCAGCAGCCCGGACAGAGATACTGGCTACACCTTC.

This clonotype was seen only a few times. V usage is TRBV3-1 and J usage is TRBJ1-2; 7 bases fit TRBD1. Trimming took 5 bases from V and 7 from J; bases not matched to a gene: 7. Germline loops: CDR1 LGHDT, CDR2 YNNKEL (reference sequence). This CDR3 has 13 amino acids. The CDR3 bases are TGTGCCAGCAGCAAACAGGGGTTTGGTGGCTACACCTTC. It is translated as CASSKQGFGGYTF.

The CDR3: CASSFTANYGYTF. DNA of the CDR3: TGTGCCAGCAGTTTCACAGCTAACTATGGCTACACCTTC. V usage is TRBV12-3 or TRBV12-4 and J usage is TRBJ1-2; D is unclear. V lost 3 bases and J 0 bases, leaving 5 bases between the germline ends. The CDR3 runs 13 residues.

This clonotype appeared many times. The CDR3 nucleotides read TGCGCCAGCAGCTTGGCTGTTGAAAACACAGATACGCAGTATTTT. This encodes CASSLAVENTDTQYF. The V call is TRBV5-1, the J call TRBJ2-3; D ambiguous. This CDR3 comprises 15 residues. Germline-derived CDR1 and CDR2 are SGHRS and YFSETQ. V was shortened by 0 bases and J by 2 bases, with 10 bases between the two germline ends.

This clonotype was observed at least ten times. The chain joins TRBV3-1 to TRBJ2-3; 7 positions agree with TRBD2. Per germline, CDR1 LGHDT and CDR2 YNNKEL (reference sequence). Germline trimming cut 1 base from V and 8 bases from J; bases unmatched to any gene: 9. The CDR3 contains 15 residues. The CDR3 DNA is TGTGCCAGCAGCCAAGGACGGGGGGTTACGCGTACGCAGTATTTT. Its translation: CASSQGRGVTRTQYF.

This clonotype was seen ten or more times. The chain couples TRBV2 to TRBJ2-1, with 10 bases lining up with TRBD2. The CDR3 spans 15 residues. CDR1 and CDR2 from the germline V gene are SNHLY and FYNNEI. The ends lost 5 bases at V and 3 bases at J; junction bases unmatched: 4. CDR3 in DNA: TGTGCCAGCAGTAGGACTAGCGGACTCTACAATGAGCAGTTCTTC. Amino acids: CASSRTSGLYNEQFF.

In its sample, this clonotype was seen many times. The CDR3 is CASTPVGIGDQPQHF. DNA of the CDR3: TGTGCCAGTACTCCGGTAGGAATCGGCGACCAGCCCCAGCATTTT. The chain uses TRBV19 and TRBJ1-5; D unclear. The germline V and J ends were trimmed by 7 bases and 7 bases, with 20 bases remaining between them. CDR3 length: 15 amino acids. CDR1 is LNHDA, CDR2 SQIVND, per germline (reference sequence).

The chain is built from TRBV7-9 and TRBJ2-2; possibly TRBD2 for D (5 bases). Germline loops: CDR1 SEHNR, CDR2 FQNEAQ (reference sequence). Trimming removed 5 bases at V and 0 bases at J, with 10 bases between. The CDR3 length is 15 residues. The CDR3 sequence is CASSRSGTNTGELFF. Here the CDR3 DNA reads TGTGCCAGCAGCCGTTCGGGGACGAACACCGGGGAGCTGTTTTTT.

This clonotype appeared a few times. The chain employs TRBV5-4 and TRBJ2-5; D is unclear. This CDR3 comprises 15 residues. Trimming cost V 3 bases and J 2 bases, with 14 bases left between them. Germline V gene data show CDR1 as SGHNT and CDR2 as YYREEE (reference sequence). This CDR3 is CASSYVVAGQETQYF. The CDR3 DNA is TGTGCCAGCAGCTACGTGGTTGCCGGGCAAGAGACCCAGTACTTC.

This clonotype has a count of ten or more. The CDR3 here is CASSLRLGWTEAFF. The CDR3 DNA reads as TGTGCCAGCAGTTTGAGACTCGGTTGGACTGAAGCTTTCTTT. This chain uses TRBV11-1 with TRBJ1-1; D is undetermined. The V end lost 6 bases, the J end lost 5 bases, and 16 bases lay between the germline ends. The CDR3 has 14 residues. CDR1 SGHAT and CDR2 FQDESV come from the germline V gene (reference sequence).

With respect to this clonotype: A much larger clone lies one base from this, so it may be a read error. The chain employs TRBV13 and TRBJ2-5, with TRBD1 identical over 7 bases. Germline V lookup: CDR1 PRHDT, CDR2 FYEKMQ (reference sequence). The CDR3 contains 14 residues. CDR3 residues: CASSFPGQQETLYF. In nucleotides, the CDR3 is TGTGCCAGCAGCTTTCCGGGACAGCAAGAGACCCTGTACTTC.

This clonotype has ten or more counts. This sequence joins TRBV9 and TRBJ2-7; perhaps TRBD1 as D (5 bases). The germline gives CDR1 SGDLS, CDR2 YYNGEE. The CDR3 contains 13 residues. V gave up 0 bases and J gave up 7 bases, with 11 bases separating them. CDR3 DNA: TGTGCCAGCAGCGTAGGCCAGGGAAGGGAGCAGTACTTC. This encodes CASSVGQGREQYF.

This clonotype was seen repeatedly, ten times or more. V gene TRBV6-2 or TRBV6-3 combines with J gene TRBJ2-3, with D possibly matching TRBD1 (6 bases). The germline gives CDR1 MNHEY, CDR2 SVGEGT. Trimming cost V 2 bases and J 0 bases, with 15 bases left between them. The CDR3 consists of 17 residues. This CDR3 is CASSYTPQGASTDTQYF. The CDR3 DNA reads as TGTGCCAGCAGTTACACCCCACAGGGTGCTAGCACAGATACGCAGTATTTT.

This clonotype was detected many times. The rearrangement uses TRBV23-1 and TRBJ2-7; D may be TRBD1 or TRBD2 (5 bases each). TRBV23-1 is an ORF, with its function uncertain. Trimming stripped 8 bases from V and 3 bases from J, with 23 bases between. This CDR3 has 16 residues. CDR3 residues: CASGVWWDRLFYEQYF. CDR3 sequence (DNA): TGCGCCAGCGGAGTCTGGTGGGACCGTCTATTCTACGAGCAGTACTTC.

This clonotype was counted many times. The rearrangement joins TRBV24-1 to TRBJ1-1; D call uncertain. Trimming pared 0 bases from V and 2 bases from J, leaving 15 bases between. CDR1 is KGHDR and CDR2 is SFDVKD in the germline V gene. The CDR3 loop spans 17 amino acids. The CDR3 DNA follows: TGTGCCACCAGTGATTTGTTAAGCCGACAACCTAACACTGAAGCTTTCTTT. Its translation is CATSDLLSRQPNTEAFF.

This clonotype was counted ten times or more. The V and J genes are TRBV20-1 and TRBJ2-3; the D gene could be TRBD1 or TRBD2 (5 bases each). Trimming shortened V by 6 bases and J by 5 bases, and 15 bases separated the two germline ends. This CDR3 spans 13 amino acids. Germline CDR1 and CDR2: DFQATT and SNEGSKA (reference sequence). CDR3 loop: CSAYEGRGDTQYF. The CDR3 region has the DNA TGCAGTGCCTACGAGGGGAGAGGAGATACGCAGTATTTT.

This chain links TRBV7-2 with TRBJ1-4, with TRBD1 identical over 7 bases. CDR3 length equals 14 residues. Germline V gene lookup returns CDR1 SGHTA and CDR2 FQGNSA. The V gene end was trimmed by 5 bases and the J gene end by 3 bases; junction bases not matched to a gene: 3. The chain's CDR3 is CASSRGTANEKLFF. For the CDR3, the DNA is TGTGCCAGCAGCCGAGGGACAGCTAATGAAAAACTGTTTTTT. Combining the CDR3 with reference TRBV7-2 and TRBJ1-4 gives the whole variable domain GAGVSQSPSNKVTEKGKDVELRCDPISGHTALYWYRQSLGQGLEFLIYFQGNSAPDKSGLPSDRFSAERTGGSVSTLTIQRTQQEDSAVYLCASSRGTANEKLFFGSGTQLSVL.

The genes are TRBV12-3 or TRBV12-4 and TRBJ1-5; perhaps TRBD1 as D (6 bases). The CDR3 totals 15 residues. The ends were cut back, 1 base at V and 5 bases at J, with 12 bases in the middle. CDR3 bases: TGTGCCAGCAGTTTAGATGACAGGTATTATCAGCCCCAGCATTTT. This translates into CASSLDDRYYQPQHF.

This clonotype occurred many times. CDR3 in DNA: TGTGCCTGGAGTGTACATAGCTCTGGAAACACCATATATTTT. This encodes CAWSVHSSGNTIYF. The V call is TRBV30, the J call TRBJ1-3, with D hard to call. The germline V and J ends were trimmed by 0 bases and 0 bases, with 6 bases remaining between them. This CDR3 is built from 14 residues. Germline V lookup: CDR1 GTSNPN, CDR2 SVGIG (reference sequence).

This sequence joins TRBV19 and TRBJ2-1; TRBD2 agrees at 11 bases. Germline V gene data show CDR1 as LNHDA and CDR2 as SQIVND (reference sequence). Unmatched junction bases numbered 20, after V lost 10 bases and J lost 6 bases. This CDR3 is 18 amino acids long. The CDR3 coding sequence is TGTGCCACCGCAGTCCGACTAGCGGGACCTCTCGGGGGCAATGAGCAGTTCTTC. Encoded protein: CATAVRLAGPLGGNEQFF.

Judged by abundance, this clonotype is medium-sized (0.01 to 0.1%). The chain links TRBV2 to TRBJ2-1; TRBD2 agrees at 9 bases. Per germline, CDR1 SNHLY and CDR2 FYNNEI. The CDR3 covers 15 residues. J lost 5 bases, V lost 5 bases, and 7 bases had no gene match. CDR3 protein: CASSSPGTSHNEQFF. The CDR3 DNA is TGTGCCAGCAGTTCCCCCGGGACTAGCCACAATGAGCAGTTCTTC. The full variable domain, rest sourced from reference TRBV2 and TRBJ2-1, is EPEVTQTPSHQVTQMGQEVILRCVPISNHLYFYWYRQILGQKVEFLVSFYNNEISEKSEIFDDQFSVERPDGSNFTLKIRSTKLEDSAMYFCASSSPGTSHNEQFFGPGTRLTVL.

The table lists this clonotype with many counts. This chain connects TRBV6-1 to TRBJ2-7; the match to TRBD1 covers 10 bases. The length of the CDR3 is 14 residues. Germline lookup yields CDR1 MNHNS and CDR2 SASEGT. V shed 8 bases, J shed 2 bases, and the junction held 6 bases outside the gene matches. The CDR3, as DNA: TGTGCCAGCGAGGCCGGGACAGGGGCCTACGAGCAGTACTTC. It encodes CASEAGTGAYEQYF.

This clonotype was detected many times. The chain carries TRBV20-1 and TRBJ1-1, with D uncertain. The length of the CDR3 is 13 residues. The V gene lost 6 bases and the J gene lost 1 base, with 12 bases spanning the gap. Germline V gene data show CDR1 as DFQATT and CDR2 as SNEGSKA (reference sequence). In nucleotides, the CDR3 is TGCAGTGCCAGCCGCAATACGAACACTGAAGCTTTCTTT. Translating it yields CSASRNTNTEAFF.